These T cell receptor beta chains were read from a single sample in a study of STAT3 mutations in large granular lymphocyte leukemia. The data were produced by immunoSEQ multiplex PCR, yet TCRdb's version contains in-frame clones alone and is incomplete. The sample records under 20,000 clones, around 90% being singletons. Specimen: peripheral blood mononuclear cells. These receptors all stem from a woman aged 45-60 years with T-cell large granular lymphocyte leukemia. Some clones in this sample may be carry-over from other donors' samples. CDR3s include the opening cysteine and the closing phenylalanine or tryptophan. The D gene is left open where the match is weak. Only some rows state a clone size, as once, few, many or a class for expanded clones.

v_call	clone_size	j_call	d_call	cdr3_nt	cdr3_aa
TRBV6-5	.	TRBJ1-4	.	TGTGCCAGCAGGAAGACAGCGGATAATGAAAAACTGTTTTTT	CASRKTADNEKLFF
TRBV11-2	.	TRBJ2-5	.	TGTGCCAGCAGCTCACAGGGATACCGCCAAGAGACCCAGTACTTC	CASSSQGYRQETQYF
TRBV11-2	.	TRBJ2-7	.	TGTGCCAGCAGCTACGTCGAGCAGTACTTC	CASSYVEQYF
TRBV6-1	.	TRBJ2-7	.	TGTGCCAGCAGTGAAGCCCAGGGTAGTCTCTACGAGCAGTACTTC	CASSEAQGSLYEQYF
TRBV28	.	TRBJ1-4	.	TGTGCCAGCAGTTTATCCCCTTTTCAGGATGAAAAACTGTTTTTT	CASSLSPFQDEKLFF
TRBV23-1	once	TRBJ2-7	TRBD2	TGCGCCAGCAGCCCTGGTTCTAGCGGGCCCACCTACGAGCAGTACTTC	CASSPGSSGPTYEQYF
TRBV6-5	.	TRBJ1-2	.	TGTGCCAGCGCGGGGGGGGACTATGGCTACACCTTC	CASAGGDYGYTF
TRBV9	.	TRBJ2-5	TRBD2	TGTGCCAGCAGCGTACTAGCGGGAGGGCTCGAGACCCAGTACTTC	CASSVLAGGLETQYF
TRBV4-2	.	TRBJ1-2	.	TGTGCCAGCAGCCAAGACAGCTATGGCTACACCTTC	CASSQDSYGYTF
TRBV5-1	.	TRBJ2-7	.	TGCGCCAGCAGCCCGACAGCTACTGAGGGCGAGCAGTACTTC	CASSPTATEGEQYF
TRBV10-3	.	TRBJ1-2	.	TGTGCCATCAGTGAGCCTGGGTTTAACTATGGCTACACCTTC	CAISEPGFNYGYTF
TRBV7-9	.	TRBJ2-7	.	TGTGCCAGCAGCTTAGGAGGAGATGAGCAGTACTTC	CASSLGGDEQYF
TRBV7-2	.	TRBJ2-1	.	TGTGCCAGCAGCATACCGGACCGGTACAATGAGCAGTTCTTC	CASSIPDRYNEQFF
TRBV4-1	.	TRBJ2-5	.	TGCGCCAGCAGCCGTCAACAGGGAGGCGAGACCCAGTACTTC	CASSRQQGGETQYF
TRBV13	.	TRBJ2-1	.	TGTGCCAGCAGCTTAGGCTCCTACAATGAGCAGTTCTTC	CASSLGSYNEQFF
TRBV5-1	.	TRBJ2-5	.	TGCGCCAGCAGCGCCGGGTACGCAGAGACCCAGTACTTC	CASSAGYAETQYF
TRBV9	few	TRBJ2-3	.	TGTGCCAGCAGCGTAGGGCACCGAACTAGCACAGATACGCAGTATTTT	CASSVGHRTSTDTQYF
TRBV15	.	TRBJ2-3	.	TGTGCCACCAGCTCCCACCTTCCGTTCAAGGGCACAGATACGCAGTATTTT	CATSSHLPFKGTDTQYF
TRBV15	.	TRBJ1-1	.	TGTGCCACCAGCAGACTTACAGGGTTGACCACTGAAGCTTTCTTT	CATSRLTGLTTEAFF